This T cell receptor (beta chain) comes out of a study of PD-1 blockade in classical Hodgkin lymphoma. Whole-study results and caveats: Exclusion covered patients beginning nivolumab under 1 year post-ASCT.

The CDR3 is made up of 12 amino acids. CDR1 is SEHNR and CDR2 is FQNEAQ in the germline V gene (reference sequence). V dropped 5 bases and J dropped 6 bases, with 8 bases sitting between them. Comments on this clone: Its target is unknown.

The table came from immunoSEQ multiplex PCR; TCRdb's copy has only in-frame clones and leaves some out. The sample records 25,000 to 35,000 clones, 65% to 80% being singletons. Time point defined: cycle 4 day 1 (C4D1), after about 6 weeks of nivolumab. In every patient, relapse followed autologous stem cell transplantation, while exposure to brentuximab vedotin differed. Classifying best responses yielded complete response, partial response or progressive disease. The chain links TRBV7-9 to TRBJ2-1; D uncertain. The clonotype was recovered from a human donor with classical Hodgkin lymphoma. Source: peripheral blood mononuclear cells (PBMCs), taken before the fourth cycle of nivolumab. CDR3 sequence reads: CASSQSSNEQFF. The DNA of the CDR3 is TGTGCCAGCAGCCAAAGCTCCAATGAGCAGTTCTTC.